This is a list of T cell receptor beta chains from one sample in a study of OX40 agonist ivuxolimab in advanced cancers. The assay was immunoSEQ multiplex PCR, and TCRdb's table has in-frame clones only and misses some. The profile shows some 69,000 clones, about 89% of them singletons. The source material was CD4+ or CD8+ T cells sorted from blood, sampled in a trial of the OX40 agonist ivuxolimab. All receptors derive from an adult with an advanced solid tumor such as melanoma, head and neck, liver or kidney cancer. CDR3s include the opening cysteine and the closing phenylalanine or tryptophan. A D gene is named only where the DNA matches it firmly. Clone size is shown for a subset of rows, as once, few, many or a class of expanded clone.

d_call	clone_size	v_call	j_call	cdr3_nt	cdr3_aa
TRBD2	NA	TRBV6-1	TRBJ2-3	TGTGCCAGCAGTGAAGCGGAATCTAGCGGGAGGGCCTTACTACCCGATACGCAGTATTTT	CASSEAESSGRALLPDTQYF
TRBD1	NA	TRBV2	TRBJ2-7	TGTGCCAGCTCCCCTCCCCGGGACAGACTCTACGAGCAGTACTTC	CASSPPRDRLYEQYF
NA	NA	TRBV28	TRBJ2-2	TGTGCCAGCAGTTTGGGGCTAGCAGCGACCGGGGAGCTGTTTTTT	CASSLGLAATGELFF
TRBD1	once	TRBV6-4	TRBJ2-3	TGTGCCAGCCGTCCGGGACAGGGAATCGATACGCAGTATTTT	CASRPGQGIDTQYF
TRBD2	NA	TRBV9	TRBJ2-1	TGTGCCAGCACCCCATCCCAACTAGCGGGAGTTTTGTATGAGCAGTTCTTC	CASTPSQLAGVLYEQFF
TRBD1	NA	TRBV7-2	TRBJ2-5	TGTGCCAGCAGCCCAGGACAGGGCACCGAGACCCAGTACTTC	CASSPGQGTETQYF
TRBD2	once	TRBV6-5	TRBJ2-7	TGTGCCAGCAGTCCCGTTAGCGGGAGAACCCACGAGCAGTACTTC	CASSPVSGRTHEQYF
NA	NA	TRBV19	TRBJ1-2	TGTGCCAGTACCCCCGGAGGGGGCTACACCTTC	CASTPGGGYTF
NA	NA	TRBV5-6	TRBJ1-3	TGTGCCAGCAGCTTGTCCCAGGGCTCTGGAAACACCATATATTTT	CASSLSQGSGNTIYF
TRBD1	NA	TRBV6-1	TRBJ2-7	TGTGCCAGCAGTGAATCCCTCTTCGGGACAGGGGGAACCTACGAGCAGTACTTC	CASSESLFGTGGTYEQYF
NA	few	TRBV11-3	TRBJ2-2	TGTGCCAGCAGCTCACCTTCGACAGTCTCAAACACCGGGGAGCTGTTTTTT	CASSSPSTVSNTGELFF
TRBD2	NA	TRBV28	TRBJ2-5	TGTGCCAGCAGTTTCCTAGCGGGGCTGGAGACCCAGTACTTC	CASSFLAGLETQYF
NA	NA	TRBV19	TRBJ2-2	TGTGCCAGTAGGACACTAGTGTACGGAAACACCGGGGAGCTGTTTTTT	CASRTLVYGNTGELFF